A selection of T cell receptor beta chains follows, all from one sample in a study of CD8+CD57+ T cells in acquired aplastic anemia. TCRdb reprocessed the reads with MiXCR, giving one entry per CDR3 protein. The data contain roughly 130,000 distinct CDR3 sequences, around 48% of them singletons. The sample consisted of sorted CD4+, CD8+, or CD8+CD57+ T cells (not recorded which) from PBMCs. These receptor sequences come from a human donor in good health, serving as a control. CDR3s include the opening cysteine and the closing phenylalanine or tryptophan. Fields, in order: V gene, D gene, J gene, clone size, CDR3 DNA, CDR3 protein. D genes are given only for firm matches. The size entry is marked missing in some rows and otherwise reads once, few, many or a size class.

TRBV12-3/TRBV12-4	TRBD1	TRBJ1-6	.	TGTGCCAGCAGTGTCGGGACAGTCAGTTCACCCCTCCACTTT	CASSVGTVSSPLHF
TRBV9	.	TRBJ2-7	.	TGTGCCAGCAGCGTTACTAGTGTCTCCTACGAGCAGTACTTC	CASSVTSVSYEQYF
TRBV30	.	TRBJ2-7	many	TGTGCCTGGACAGGACCTTTTTCCGAGCAGTACTTC	CAWTGPFSEQYF
TRBV15	TRBD2	TRBJ2-1	.	TGTGCCACCAGCCGGACTAGCGGGGGTAAGCAGTTCTTC	CATSRTSGGKQFF
TRBV19	.	TRBJ2-1	many	TGTGCCAGTAGACCGAGCGAGGGAAAGGGGTGGAATGAGCAGTTCTTC	CASRPSEGKGWNEQFF
TRBV7-3	TRBD1	TRBJ1-1	few	TGTGCCAGCAGCTTACCTCTAGCGGGGGGACAGTCTGAAGCTTTCTTT	CASSLPLAGGQSEAFF
TRBV24-1	TRBD1	TRBJ2-5	.	TGTGCCACCAGTTCAGGGGGGACCCAGTACTTC	CATSSGGTQYF
TRBV27	.	TRBJ2-7	many	TGTGCCAGGGGCCTGGACAGCTCCTACGAGCAGTACTTC	CARGLDSSYEQYF
TRBV7-2	.	TRBJ2-7	.	TGTGCCAGCAGCTTGGGGCAGTACTTC	CASSLGQYF
TRBV10-3	.	TRBJ2-5	.	TGTGCCATCAGAGGGAGGCAAGAGACCCAGTACTTC	CAIRGRQETQYF
TRBV7-6	.	TRBJ1-3	.	TGTGCCAGCAGCTTAGGGGGCCCGGGTGGAAACACCATATATTTT	CASSLGGPGGNTIYF
TRBV20-1	.	TRBJ1-1	.	TGCAGTGCTAAAGGACCCAAGAACACTGAAGCTTTCTTT	CSAKGPKNTEAFF
TRBV19	TRBD1	TRBJ1-5	many	TGTGCCAGTAGTAAACCCGCCGGGACAGGGGAAAAGCCCCAGCATTTT	CASSKPAGTGEKPQHF
TRBV19	.	TRBJ1-6	.	TGTGCCAGTGGTGGCCAGGGAAACTATAATTCACCCCTCCACTTT	CASGGQGNYNSPLHF
TRBV6-5	.	TRBJ2-5	many	TGTGCCAGCAGTTACTCGAGGAGCGGACTCAAAGAGACCCAGTACTTC	CASSYSRSGLKETQYF
TRBV7-9	.	TRBJ1-1	.	TGTGCCAGCAGCTTCTTTACGGGTACTGAAGCTTTCTTT	CASSFFTGTEAFF
TRBV5-1	.	TRBJ1-1	many	TGCGCCAGCAGCTTTGGAGGATCGCAGAACACTGAAGCTTTCTTT	CASSFGGSQNTEAFF
TRBV29-1	.	TRBJ1-2	.	TGCAGCGTTGAAGGAGGTCGGCTGGACTATGGCTACACCTTC	CSVEGGRLDYGYTF
TRBV2	TRBD1	TRBJ1-2	.	TGTGCCAGTCCGGACAGGGGAAATGGCTACACCTTC	CASPDRGNGYTF
TRBV11-3	.	TRBJ2-3	many	TGTGCCAGCAGATCAGGACAGTTCAGCACAGATACGCAGTATTTT	CASRSGQFSTDTQYF
TRBV15	.	TRBJ1-6	.	TGTGCCACCAGCAAGGGGAATTCACCCCTCCACTTT	CATSKGNSPLHF
TRBV7-8	.	TRBJ2-5	many	TGTGCCAGCAGCTTAGGGGTCGGGGTCGGGGACCAGTACTTC	CASSLGVGVGDQYF
TRBV29-1	.	TRBJ1-2	.	TGCAGCGTTGAAGCTGTCCGGGACTATAACTATGGCTACACCTTC	CSVEAVRDYNYGYTF
TRBV20-1	.	TRBJ1-6	many	TGCAGTGCTAGAGATCGAGGGGACAATTCACCCCTCCACTTT	CSARDRGDNSPLHF
TRBV20-1	TRBD2	TRBJ2-1	.	TGCAGTGCTAGAGGTTTAGCGGGGGGAAACAATGAGCAGTTCTTC	CSARGLAGGNNEQFF
TRBV6-2/TRBV6-3	TRBD1	TRBJ2-5	.	TGTGCCAGCAAGATACAGGGGGGTAGGGAGACCCAGTACTTC	CASKIQGGRETQYF
TRBV5-1	.	TRBJ1-6	many	TGCGCCAGCAGCTTGGGGCTCTCGGGAGGTCGGGGGATAAATAATTCACCCCTCCACTTT	CASSLGLSGGRGINNSPLHF
TRBV15	TRBD1	TRBJ2-7	.	TGTGCCACCAGCAGACGGACAGGGGGCTACGAGCAGTACTTC	CATSRRTGGYEQYF
TRBV19	.	TRBJ2-5	many	TGTGCCAGTAGTTTCCCCGGGCAGTCGGAGACCCAGTACTTC	CASSFPGQSETQYF